This T cell receptor (beta chain) was observed in a study of beta chain features in type 1 diabetes. For this clone: Its antigen is not known.

Notes on the study in general: Sequencing from cDNA could over-represent high-TCR-expressing cells. TCRB rearrangement may or may not be influenced by HLA type; here this remained unresolved.

A single heparinised draw of about 100 mL on average was taken per donor. J gave up 13 bases and V 5 bases, and 10 bases lay outside the gene matches. There are 15 residues in the CDR3. Germline CDR1 LNHDA, CDR2 SQIVND (reference sequence). Reverse transcribing all isolated RNA meant expressed TCRB transcripts were sequenced. The table came from immunoSEQ multiplex PCR; TCRdb's copy has only in-frame clones and leaves some out. The sample holds 150,000 or so clones, about 44% seen once. V usage is TRBV19 and J usage is TRBJ2-1; TRBD2 agrees at 14 bases. The TCR sequence derives from a man in his late teens or twenties in good health. The sample comprised Tregs from blood. The CDR3 DNA is TGTGCCAGTAGTCCAAGGACTAGCGGGGGGACGTCACAGTTCTTC. Translating gives CASSPRTSGGTSQFF.